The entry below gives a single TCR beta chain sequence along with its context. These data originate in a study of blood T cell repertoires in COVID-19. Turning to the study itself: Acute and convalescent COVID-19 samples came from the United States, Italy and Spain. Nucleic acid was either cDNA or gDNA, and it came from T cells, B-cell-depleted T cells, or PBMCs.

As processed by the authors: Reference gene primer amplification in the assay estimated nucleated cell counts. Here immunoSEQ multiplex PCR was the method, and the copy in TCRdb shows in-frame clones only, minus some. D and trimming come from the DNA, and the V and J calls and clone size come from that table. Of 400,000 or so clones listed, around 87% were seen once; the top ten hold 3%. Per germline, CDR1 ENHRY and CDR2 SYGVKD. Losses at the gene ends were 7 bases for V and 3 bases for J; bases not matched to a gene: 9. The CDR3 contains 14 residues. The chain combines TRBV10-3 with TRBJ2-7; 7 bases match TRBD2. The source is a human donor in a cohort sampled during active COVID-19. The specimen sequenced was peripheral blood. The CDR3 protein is CAITRAGSDYEQYF. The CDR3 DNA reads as TGTGCCATCACCCGAGCGGGGAGCGACTACGAGCAGTACTTC.